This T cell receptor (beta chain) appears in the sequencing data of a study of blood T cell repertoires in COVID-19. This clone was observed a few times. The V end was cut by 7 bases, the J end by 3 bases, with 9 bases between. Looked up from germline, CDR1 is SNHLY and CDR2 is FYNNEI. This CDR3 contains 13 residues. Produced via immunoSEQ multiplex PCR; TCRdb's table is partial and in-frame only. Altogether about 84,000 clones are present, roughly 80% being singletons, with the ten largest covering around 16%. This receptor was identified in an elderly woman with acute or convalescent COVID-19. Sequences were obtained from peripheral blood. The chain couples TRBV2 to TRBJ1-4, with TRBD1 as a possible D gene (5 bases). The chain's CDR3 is CASTRGSNEKLFF. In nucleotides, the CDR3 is TGTGCCAGCACCCGGGGGTCTAATGAAAAACTGTTTTTT.